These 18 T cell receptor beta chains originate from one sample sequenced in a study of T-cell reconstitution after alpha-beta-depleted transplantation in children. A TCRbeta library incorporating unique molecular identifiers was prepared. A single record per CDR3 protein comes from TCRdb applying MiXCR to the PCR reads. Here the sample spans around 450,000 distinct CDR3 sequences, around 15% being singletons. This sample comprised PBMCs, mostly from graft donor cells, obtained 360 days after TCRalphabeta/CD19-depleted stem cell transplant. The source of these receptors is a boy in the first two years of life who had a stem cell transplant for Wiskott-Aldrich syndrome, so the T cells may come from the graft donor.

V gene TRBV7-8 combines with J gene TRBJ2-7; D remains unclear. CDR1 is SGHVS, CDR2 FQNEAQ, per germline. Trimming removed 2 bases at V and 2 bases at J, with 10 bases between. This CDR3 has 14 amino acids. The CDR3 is CASSLRVRTYEQYF. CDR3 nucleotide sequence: TGTGCCAGCAGCTTACGAGTCCGGACCTACGAGCAGTACTTC. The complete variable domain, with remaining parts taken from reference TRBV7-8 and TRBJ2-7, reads GAGVSQSPRYKVAKRGQDVALRCDPISGHVSLFWYQQALGQGPEFLTYFQNEAQLDKSGLPSDRFFAERPEGSVSTLKIQRTQQEDSAVYLCASSLRVRTYEQYFGPGTRLTVT.

CDR3 bases: TGTGCCAGCAGCGTAGCGGGGGGGAGCACAGATACGCAGTATTTT. Protein: CASSVAGGSTDTQYF. The chain carries TRBV9 and TRBJ2-3; 8 bases line up with TRBD2. Germline lookup yields CDR1 SGDLS and CDR2 YYNGEE. The CDR3 runs to 15 residues. V lost 0 bases, J lost 0 bases, and 0 bases stayed unmatched. Full variable domain (rest looked up from reference TRBV9 and TRBJ2-3): DSGVTQTPKHLITATGQRVTLRCSPRSGDLSVYWYQQSLDQGLQFLIQYYNGEERAKGNILERFSAQQFPDLHSELNLSSLELGDSALYFCASSVAGGSTDTQYFGPGTRLTVL.

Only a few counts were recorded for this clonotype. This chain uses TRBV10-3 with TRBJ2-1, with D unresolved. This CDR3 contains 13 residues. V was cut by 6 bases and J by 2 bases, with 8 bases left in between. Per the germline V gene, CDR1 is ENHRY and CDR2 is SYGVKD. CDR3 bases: TGTGCCATCAGCGGTGGCACCTACAATGAGCAGTTCTTC. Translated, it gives CAISGGTYNEQFF.

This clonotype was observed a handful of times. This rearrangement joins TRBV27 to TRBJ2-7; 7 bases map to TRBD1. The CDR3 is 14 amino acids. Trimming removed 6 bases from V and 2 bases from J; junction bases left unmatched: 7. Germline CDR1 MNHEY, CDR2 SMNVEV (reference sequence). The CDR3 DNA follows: TGTGCCAGCAGGGGACAGTCTAGCCCCTACGAGCAGTACTTC. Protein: CASRGQSSPYEQYF.

The CDR3 loop is CASSPRRRAGRAAKNIQYF. In DNA form, the CDR3 reads TGTGCCAGCAGCCCCCGAAGGAGGGCGGGGAGGGCAGCCAAAAACATTCAGTACTTC. The chain employs TRBV7-8 and TRBJ2-4, with TRBD2 identical over 7 bases. V lost 5 bases, J lost 0 bases, and 16 bases stayed unmatched. The length of the CDR3 is 19 residues. From germline, CDR1 is SGHVS and CDR2 FQNEAQ.

The CDR3 coding sequence is TGTGCCACCAGTGACCGGGACTACCCGAGGGAGACCCAGTACTTC. Residues: CATSDRDYPRETQYF. The rearrangement joins TRBV24-1 to TRBJ2-5; 7 bases line up with TRBD2. In germline, CDR1 is KGHDR, CDR2 SFDVKD. V dropped 4 bases and J dropped 5; count of bases not matched to a gene: 9. This CDR3 comprises 15 residues.

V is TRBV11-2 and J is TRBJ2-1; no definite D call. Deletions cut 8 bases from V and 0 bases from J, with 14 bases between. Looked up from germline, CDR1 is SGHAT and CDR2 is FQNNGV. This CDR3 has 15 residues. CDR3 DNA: TGTGCCAGCTCCGCGCGGACCCACTCCTACAATGAGCAGTTCTTC. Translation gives CASSARTHSYNEQFF.

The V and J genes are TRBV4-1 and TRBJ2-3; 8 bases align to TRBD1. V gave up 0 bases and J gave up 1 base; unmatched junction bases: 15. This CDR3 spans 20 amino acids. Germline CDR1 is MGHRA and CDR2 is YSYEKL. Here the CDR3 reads CASSQDLWTGSVRGTDTQYF. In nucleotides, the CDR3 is TGCGCCAGCAGCCAAGATCTGTGGACAGGGAGTGTTCGGGGCACAGATACGCAGTATTTT.

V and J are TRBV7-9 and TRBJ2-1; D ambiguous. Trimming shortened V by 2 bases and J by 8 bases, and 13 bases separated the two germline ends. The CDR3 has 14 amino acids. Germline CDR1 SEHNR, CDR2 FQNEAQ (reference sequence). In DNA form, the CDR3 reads TGTGCCAGCAGCTTACGTAACCCTTGGGATGAGCAGTTCTTC. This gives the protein CASSLRNPWDEQFF.

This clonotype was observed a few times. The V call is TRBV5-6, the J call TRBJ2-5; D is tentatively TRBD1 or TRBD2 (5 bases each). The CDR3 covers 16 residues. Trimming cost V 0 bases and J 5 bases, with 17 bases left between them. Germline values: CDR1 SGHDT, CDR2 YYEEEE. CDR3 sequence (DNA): TGTGCCAGCAGCTTGGGATTAGGGACCCTAGGGGAGACCCAGTACTTC. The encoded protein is CASSLGLGTLGETQYF.

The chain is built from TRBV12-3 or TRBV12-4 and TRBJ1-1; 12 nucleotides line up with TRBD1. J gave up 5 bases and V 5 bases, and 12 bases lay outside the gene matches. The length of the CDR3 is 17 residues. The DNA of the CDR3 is TGTGCCAGCAGTCTCGGGGACAGGGGGCGGTGGTTAACTGAAGCTTTCTTT. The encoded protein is CASSLGDRGRWLTEAFF.

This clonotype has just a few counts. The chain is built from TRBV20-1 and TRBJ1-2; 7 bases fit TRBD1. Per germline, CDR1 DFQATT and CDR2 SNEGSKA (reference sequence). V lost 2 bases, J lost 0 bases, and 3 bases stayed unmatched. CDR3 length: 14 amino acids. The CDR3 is CSARRGQANYGYTF. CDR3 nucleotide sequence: TGCAGTGCTAGAAGGGGGCAGGCTAACTATGGCTACACCTTC.

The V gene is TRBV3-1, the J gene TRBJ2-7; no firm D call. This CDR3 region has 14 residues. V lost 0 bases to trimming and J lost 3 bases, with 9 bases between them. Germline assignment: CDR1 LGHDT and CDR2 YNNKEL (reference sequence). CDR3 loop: CASSQDLGSYEQYF. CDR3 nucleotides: TGTGCCAGCAGCCAAGATCTCGGCAGCTACGAGCAGTACTTC.

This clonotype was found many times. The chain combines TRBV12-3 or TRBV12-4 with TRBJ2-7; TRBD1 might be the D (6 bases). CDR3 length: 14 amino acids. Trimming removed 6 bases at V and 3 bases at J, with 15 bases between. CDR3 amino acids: CASSSTGSGYEQYF. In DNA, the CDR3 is TGTGCCAGCAGCTCTACAGGGTCCGGCTACGAGCAGTACTTC.

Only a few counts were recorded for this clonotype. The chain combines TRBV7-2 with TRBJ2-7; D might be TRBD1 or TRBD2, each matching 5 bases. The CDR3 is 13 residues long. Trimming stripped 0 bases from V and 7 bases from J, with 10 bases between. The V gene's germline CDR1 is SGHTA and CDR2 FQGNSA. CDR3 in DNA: TGTGCCAGCAGCTTAGCGAGGGCAGGGGAGCAGTACTTC. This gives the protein CASSLARAGEQYF.

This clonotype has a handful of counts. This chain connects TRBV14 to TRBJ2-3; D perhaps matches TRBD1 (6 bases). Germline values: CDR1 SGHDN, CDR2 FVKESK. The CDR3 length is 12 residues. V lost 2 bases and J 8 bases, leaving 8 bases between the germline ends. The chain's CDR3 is CASSQRQVTQYF. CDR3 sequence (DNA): TGTGCCAGCAGCCAACGACAGGTTACGCAGTATTTT. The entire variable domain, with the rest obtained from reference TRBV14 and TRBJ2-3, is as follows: EAGVTQFPSHSVIEKGQTVTLRCDPISGHDNLYWYRRVMGKEIKFLLHFVKESKQDESGMPNNRFLAERTGGTYSTLKVQPAELEDSGVYFCASSQRQVTQYFGPGTRLTVL.

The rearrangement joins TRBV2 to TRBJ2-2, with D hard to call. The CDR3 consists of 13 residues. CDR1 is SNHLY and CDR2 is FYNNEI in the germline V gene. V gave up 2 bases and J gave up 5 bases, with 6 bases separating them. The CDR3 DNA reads TGTGCCAGCAGTGAAATCTATACCGGGGAGCTGTTTTTT. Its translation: CASSEIYTGELFF.

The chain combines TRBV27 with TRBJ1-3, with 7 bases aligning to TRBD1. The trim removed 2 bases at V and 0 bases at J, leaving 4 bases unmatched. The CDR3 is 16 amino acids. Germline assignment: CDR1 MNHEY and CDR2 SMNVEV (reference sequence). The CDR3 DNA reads TGTGCCAGCAGTTTAAGGGGGACAGTCTCTGGAAACACCATATATTTT. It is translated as CASSLRGTVSGNTIYF.